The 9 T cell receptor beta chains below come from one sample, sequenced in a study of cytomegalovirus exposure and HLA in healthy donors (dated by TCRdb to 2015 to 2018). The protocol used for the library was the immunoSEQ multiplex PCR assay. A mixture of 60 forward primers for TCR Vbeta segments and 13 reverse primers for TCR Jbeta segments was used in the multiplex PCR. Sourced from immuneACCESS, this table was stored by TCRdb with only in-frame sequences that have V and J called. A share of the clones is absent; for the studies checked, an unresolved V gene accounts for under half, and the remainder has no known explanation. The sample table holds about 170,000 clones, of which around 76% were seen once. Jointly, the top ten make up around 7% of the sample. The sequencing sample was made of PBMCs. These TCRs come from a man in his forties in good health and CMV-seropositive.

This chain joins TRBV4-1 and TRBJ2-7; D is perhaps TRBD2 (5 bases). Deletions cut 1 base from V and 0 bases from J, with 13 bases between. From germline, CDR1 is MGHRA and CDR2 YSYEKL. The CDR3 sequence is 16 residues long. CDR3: CASSQVKGLSSYEQYF. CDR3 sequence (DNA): TGCGCCAGCAGCCAAGTAAAAGGACTTAGCTCCTACGAGCAGTACTTC.

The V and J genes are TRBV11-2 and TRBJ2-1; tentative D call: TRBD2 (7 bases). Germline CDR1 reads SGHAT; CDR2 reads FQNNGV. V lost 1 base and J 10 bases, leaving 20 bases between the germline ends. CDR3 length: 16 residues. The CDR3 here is CASSLGGGGGLREQFF. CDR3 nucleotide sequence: TGTGCCAGCAGCTTAGGGGGGGGAGGGGGTCTACGGGAGCAGTTCTTC.

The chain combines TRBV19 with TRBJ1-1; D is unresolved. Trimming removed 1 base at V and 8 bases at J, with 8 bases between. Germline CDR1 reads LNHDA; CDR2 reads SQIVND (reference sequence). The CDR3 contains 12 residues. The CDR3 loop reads CASSIGLKEAFF. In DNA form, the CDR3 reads TGTGCCAGTAGTATAGGGCTGAAAGAAGCTTTCTTT.

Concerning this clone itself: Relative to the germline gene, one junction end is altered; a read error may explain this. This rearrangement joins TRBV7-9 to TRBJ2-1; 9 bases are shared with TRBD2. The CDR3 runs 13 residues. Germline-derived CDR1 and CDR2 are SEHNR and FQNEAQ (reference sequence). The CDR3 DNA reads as TGTTCCAGCAGAAGACTAGCGGACAATGAGCAGTTCTTC. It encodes CSSRRLADNEQFF.

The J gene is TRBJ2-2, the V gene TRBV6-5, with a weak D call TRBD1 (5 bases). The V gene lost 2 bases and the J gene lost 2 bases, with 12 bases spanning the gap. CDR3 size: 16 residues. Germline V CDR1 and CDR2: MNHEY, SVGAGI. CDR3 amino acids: CASSYLQGSNTGELFF. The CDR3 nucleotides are TGTGCCAGCAGTTACCTGCAGGGAAGTAACACCGGGGAGCTGTTTTTT.

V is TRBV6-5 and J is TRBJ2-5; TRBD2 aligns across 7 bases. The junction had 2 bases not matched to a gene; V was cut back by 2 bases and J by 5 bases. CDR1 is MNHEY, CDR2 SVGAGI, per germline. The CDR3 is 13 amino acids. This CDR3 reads CASSYGGGETQYF. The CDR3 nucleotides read TGTGCCAGCAGTTACGGGGGGGGTGAGACCCAGTACTTC.

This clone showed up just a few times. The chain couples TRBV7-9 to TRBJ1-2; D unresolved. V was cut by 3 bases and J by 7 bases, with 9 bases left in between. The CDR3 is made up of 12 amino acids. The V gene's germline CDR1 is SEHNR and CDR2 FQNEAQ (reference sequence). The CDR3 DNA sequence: TGTGCCAGCAGCTTTTTAGCTAGTGGCTACACCTTC. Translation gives CASSFLASGYTF.

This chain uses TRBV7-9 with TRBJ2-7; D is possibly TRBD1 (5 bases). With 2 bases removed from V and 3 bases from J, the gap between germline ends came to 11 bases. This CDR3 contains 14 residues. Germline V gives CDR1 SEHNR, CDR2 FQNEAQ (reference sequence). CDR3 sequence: CASSLRGKGYEQYF. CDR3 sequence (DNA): TGTGCCAGCAGCTTAAGGGGTAAGGGCTACGAGCAGTACTTC.

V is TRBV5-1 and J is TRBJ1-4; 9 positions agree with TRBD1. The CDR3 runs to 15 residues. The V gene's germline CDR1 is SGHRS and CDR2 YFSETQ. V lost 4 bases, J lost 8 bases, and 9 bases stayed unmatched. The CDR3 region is CASSGTGTGREKLFF. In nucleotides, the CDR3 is TGCGCCAGCAGCGGCACCGGGACAGGGAGGGAAAAACTGTTTTTT.